This T cell receptor beta chain was identified during a study of blood T cell repertoires in COVID-19. Trimming took 1 base from V and 4 from J, leaving 14 bases between them. Germline values: CDR1 SGHKS, CDR2 YYEKEE (reference sequence). The CDR3 consists of 15 residues. Clones were sequenced by immunoSEQ multiplex PCR, and TCRdb holds only the in-frame ones, with some missing. Among approximately 150,000 clones listed, around four fifths were seen once. The V gene is TRBV5-5, the J gene TRBJ1-2, with D perhaps matching TRBD1 (5 bases). Sequencing used peripheral blood. This clonotype was sampled from a human donor in a cohort sampled during active COVID-19. CDR3 coding DNA: TGTGCCAGCAGCTTGAAAGGGGAAGTTGGCTATGGCTACACCTTC. Translation gives CASSLKGEVGYGYTF.